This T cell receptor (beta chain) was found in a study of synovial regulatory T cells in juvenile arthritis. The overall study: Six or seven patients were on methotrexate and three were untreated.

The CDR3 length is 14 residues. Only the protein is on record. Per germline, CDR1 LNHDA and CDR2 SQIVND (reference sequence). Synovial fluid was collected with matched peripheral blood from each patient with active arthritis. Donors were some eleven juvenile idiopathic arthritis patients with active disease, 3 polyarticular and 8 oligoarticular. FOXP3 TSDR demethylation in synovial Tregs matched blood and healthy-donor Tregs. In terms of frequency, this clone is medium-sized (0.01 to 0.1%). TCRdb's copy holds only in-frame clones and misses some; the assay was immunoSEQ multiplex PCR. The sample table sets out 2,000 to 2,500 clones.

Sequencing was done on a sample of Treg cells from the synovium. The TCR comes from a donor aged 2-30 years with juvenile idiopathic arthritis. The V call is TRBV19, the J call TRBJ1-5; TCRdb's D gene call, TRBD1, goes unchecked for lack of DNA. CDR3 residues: CASSIGQPNQPQHF.